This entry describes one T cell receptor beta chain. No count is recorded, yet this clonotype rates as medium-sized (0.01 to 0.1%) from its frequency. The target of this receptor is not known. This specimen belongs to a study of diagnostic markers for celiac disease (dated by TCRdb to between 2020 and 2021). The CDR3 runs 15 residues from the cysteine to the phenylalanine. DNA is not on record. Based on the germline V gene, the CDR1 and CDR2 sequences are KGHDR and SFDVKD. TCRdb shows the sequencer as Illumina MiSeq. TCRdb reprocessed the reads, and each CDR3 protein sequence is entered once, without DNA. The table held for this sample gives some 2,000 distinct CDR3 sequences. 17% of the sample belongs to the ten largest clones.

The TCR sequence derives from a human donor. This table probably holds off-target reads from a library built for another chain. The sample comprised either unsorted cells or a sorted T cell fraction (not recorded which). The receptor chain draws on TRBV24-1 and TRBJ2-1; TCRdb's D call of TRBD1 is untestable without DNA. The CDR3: CATSDSGGAGNEQFF.